One and the same sample provided the 22 T cell receptor beta chains below, sequenced in a study of OX40 agonist ivuxolimab in advanced cancers. The data were produced by immunoSEQ multiplex PCR, yet TCRdb's version contains in-frame clones alone and is incomplete. This sample has fewer than 85,000 clones, with more than 85% found just once. Sequencing used CD4+ or CD8+ T cells sorted from blood, obtained in a trial of the OX40 agonist ivuxolimab. The receptors were gathered from an adult with an advanced solid tumor such as melanoma, head and neck, liver or kidney cancer.

The J gene is TRBJ2-3, the V gene TRBV7-8; no reliable D call. The CDR3 has 18 residues. Germline values: CDR1 SGHVS, CDR2 FQNEAQ. Between the trimmed V and J ends, which lost 0 bases and 0 bases, there was a span of 16 bases. CDR3 amino acids: CASSLAQHQATSTDTQYF. For the CDR3, the DNA is TGTGCCAGCAGCTTAGCCCAGCACCAAGCAACTAGCACAGATACGCAGTATTTT.

This clone was picked up a small number of times. The sample carries other DNA sequences with the same CDR3. The V gene is TRBV20-1, the J gene TRBJ1-3; D remains unclear. The CDR3 sequence is 11 residues long. The V end lost 1 base, the J end lost 8 bases, and 6 bases lay between the germline ends. The germline V gene has CDR1 DFQATT and CDR2 SNEGSKA (reference sequence). The CDR3: CSARVVDTIYF. Here the CDR3 DNA reads TGCAGTGCTAGAGTGGTGGACACCATATATTTT.

V and J are TRBV15 and TRBJ1-2; D ambiguous. V was pared by 0 bases and J by 8 bases, with 7 bases between. The CDR3 is made up of 12 amino acids. Germline V CDR1 and CDR2: LNHNV, YYDKDF (reference sequence). The CDR3, as DNA: TGTGCCACCAGCAGAGAGGTGGGGGGCTACACCTTC. Its translation: CATSREVGGYTF. The complete variable domain, with remaining parts taken from reference TRBV15 and TRBJ1-2, reads DAMVIQNPRYQVTQFGKPVTLSCSQTLNHNVMYWYQQKSSQAPKLLFHYYDKDFNNEADTPDNFQSRRPNTSFCFLDIRSPGLGDTAMYLCATSREVGGYTFGSGTRLTVV.

The chain has TRBV2 and TRBJ2-5; tentative D call: TRBD2 (6 bases). The CDR3 is 11 amino acids. Trimming pared 6 bases from V and 7 bases from J, leaving 9 bases between. The germline gives CDR1 SNHLY, CDR2 FYNNEI. The CDR3 loop reads CASRSGGTQYF. DNA of the CDR3: TGTGCCAGCAGATCCGGGGGGACCCAGTACTTC.

The chain combines TRBV4-1 with TRBJ2-1, with 12 bases fitting TRBD2. Germline CDR1 and CDR2: MGHRA and YSYEKL. CDR3 length equals 19 residues. The junction had 20 bases not matched to a gene; V was cut back by 6 bases and J by 8 bases. The CDR3 coding sequence is TGCGCCAGCAGACCAAGCCTTTCCTATCGACTAGCGGGAGTGGATGAGCAGTTCTTC. Translated, it gives CASRPSLSYRLAGVDEQFF.

The genes are TRBV5-1 and TRBJ1-3; no clear D. Germline-derived CDR1 and CDR2 are SGHRS and YFSETQ. Trimming pared 0 bases from V and 0 bases from J, leaving 13 bases between. The CDR3 covers 17 residues. The CDR3 loop reads CASSLGGGVSSGNTIYF. CDR3 DNA sequence: TGCGCCAGCAGCTTGGGAGGTGGCGTGAGCTCTGGAAACACCATATATTTT.

This chain connects TRBV11-3 to TRBJ2-7; D is unclear. This CDR3 region has 16 residues. CDR1 is SGHNT and CDR2 is YENEEA in the germline V gene. Trimming left V 1 base short and J 0 bases short, with 13 bases between. CDR3 sequence reads: CASSLGTGRDSYEQYF. The DNA of the CDR3 is TGTGCCAGCAGCTTAGGTACCGGACGAGACTCCTACGAGCAGTACTTC.

The chain links TRBV6-5 to TRBJ2-5; D gene unclear. The CDR3 length is 12 residues. Germline values: CDR1 MNHEY, CDR2 SVGAGI. Trimming took off 6 bases at V and 5 bases at J, with 10 bases between the two ends. CDR3 residues: CASSGIWETQYF. CDR3 sequence (DNA): TGTGCCAGCAGCGGAATCTGGGAGACCCAGTACTTC.

The V call is TRBV27, the J call TRBJ2-7, with TRBD1 matching over 10 bases. The trim removed 3 bases at V and 2 bases at J, leaving 7 bases unmatched. The CDR3 is made up of 16 amino acids. Germline V gene sequence: CDR1 MNHEY, CDR2 SMNVEV (reference sequence). CDR3 coding DNA: TGTGCCAGCAGTTTGAAACCGGGACAGGGGACCTACGAGCAGTACTTC. Encoded protein: CASSLKPGQGTYEQYF.

This chain connects TRBV7-3 to TRBJ2-2, with 8 bases identical to TRBD2. With 5 bases clipped from V and 6 bases from J, the junction kept 2 bases outside the gene matches. Looked up from germline, CDR1 is SGHTA and CDR2 is FQGTGA. CDR3 length equals 13 residues. The chain's CDR3 is CASSRTSPGELFF. The DNA for the CDR3 is TGTGCCAGCAGCCGGACTAGCCCCGGGGAGCTGTTTTTT.

This chain connects TRBV27 to TRBJ2-5; TRBD1 aligns across 10 bases. V shed 8 bases and J 5 bases; nucleotides not matched to a gene: 8. This CDR3 region has 14 residues. The germline CDR1 and CDR2 sequences are MNHEY and SMNVEV (reference sequence). The CDR3 protein is CASGPDRGLETQYF. Written as DNA, the CDR3 is TGTGCCAGCGGACCGGACAGGGGGTTGGAGACCCAGTACTTC.

This chain connects TRBV6-1 to TRBJ1-3; possibly TRBD1 for D (6 bases). The CDR3 length is 17 residues. Trimming pared 2 bases from V and 2 bases from J, leaving 16 bases between. CDR1 MNHNS and CDR2 SASEGT come from the germline V gene. The CDR3 region has the DNA TGTGCCAGCAGTGAAATGGGGGGCGGGGCAGCTGGAAACACCATATATTTT. It specifies CASSEMGGGAAGNTIYF.

V gene TRBV12-5 combines with J gene TRBJ2-7; D unclear. Trimming cost V 0 bases and J 2 bases, with 14 bases left between them. CDR1 and CDR2 from the germline V gene are LGHNT and FRNRAP. This CDR3 is built from 16 residues. The CDR3 is CASGLVRPDRPYEQYF. The CDR3 coding sequence is TGTGCTAGTGGTTTGGTACGCCCGGACCGACCCTACGAGCAGTACTTC.

There are a few counts of this clone. The chain employs TRBV9 and TRBJ1-3; D perhaps matches TRBD1 (6 bases). The V end was cut by 0 bases, the J end by 4 bases, with 11 bases between. Germline-derived CDR1 and CDR2 are SGDLS and YYNGEE. This CDR3 is 15 amino acids long. The CDR3 region has the DNA TGTGCCAGCAGCGTAGATTCAGGGGTGGGAAACACCATATATTTT. Its translation is CASSVDSGVGNTIYF.

The chain recombines TRBV29-1 with TRBJ2-3; unclear D gene. Germline V gives CDR1 SQVTM, CDR2 ANQGSEA. With 5 bases removed from V and 5 bases from J, the gap between germline ends came to 17 bases. CDR3 length: 14 amino acids. Written as DNA, the CDR3 is TGCAGCGTTTCCGCGACGGCTACTCGAGATACGCAGTATTTT. Its protein product is CSVSATATRDTQYF.

The CDR3 DNA sequence: TGTGCCAGCAGCACCTTAGGACAGGGTATAGGGGAGCTGTTTTTT. This sequence encodes CASSTLGQGIGELFF. J is TRBJ2-2 and V is TRBV11-2; 8 positions agree with TRBD1. V shed 5 bases, J shed 8 bases, and the junction held 10 bases outside the gene matches. This CDR3 has 15 amino acids. The germline gives CDR1 SGHAT, CDR2 FQNNGV.

The rearrangement uses TRBV4-2 and TRBJ1-2; the D is unclear. The ends were cut back, 1 base at V and 2 bases at J, with 2 bases in the middle. Germline V gene lookup returns CDR1 LGHNA and CDR2 YNFKEQ. The CDR3 is made up of 12 amino acids. CDR3 in DNA: TGTGCCAGCAGCCAAGGGAACTATGGCTACACCTTC. It is translated as CASSQGNYGYTF.

Here the CDR3 reads CASSPSGANVLTF. The CDR3 DNA follows: TGTGCCAGCAGTCCCTCTGGGGCCAACGTCCTGACTTTC. The chain carries TRBV27 and TRBJ2-6, with no clear D. Trimming shortened V by 5 bases and J by 0 bases, and 2 bases separated the two germline ends. This CDR3 spans 13 amino acids. Germline lookup yields CDR1 MNHEY and CDR2 SMNVEV (reference sequence).

This chain uses TRBV10-3 with TRBJ2-3; 9 nucleotides agree with TRBD2. The CDR3 totals 15 residues. Germline V gene sequence: CDR1 ENHRY, CDR2 SYGVKD. The J segment lost 3 bases and the V segment lost 7 bases, leaving 8 bases of the junction unmatched. The CDR3 DNA follows: TGTGCCATCAAAGCGGGGGGCGTCATGACAGATACGCAGTATTTT. Translation gives CAIKAGGVMTDTQYF.

The chain has TRBV14 and TRBJ2-2; the match to TRBD2 covers 9 bases. CDR3 length equals 14 residues. The trim removed 7 bases at V and 8 bases at J, leaving 8 bases unmatched. Per germline, CDR1 SGHDN and CDR2 FVKESK. In DNA form, the CDR3 reads TGTGCCAGCAATCGGCTAGCGGGGAAGGGGGAGCTGTTTTTT. It encodes CASNRLAGKGELFF.

This clone was observed a few times. The rearrangement joins TRBV7-3 to TRBJ2-1; 14 bases fit TRBD2. The V segment lost 2 bases and the J segment 9 bases; nucleotides outside the gene matches: 6. The CDR3 is 16 amino acids. Per germline, CDR1 SGHTA and CDR2 FQGTGA. The CDR3 bases are TGTGCCAGCAGCTTAGGGACTAGCGGGGGTCGCGGTGAGCAGTTCTTC. It yields the protein CASSLGTSGGRGEQFF.

V gene TRBV4-2 combines with J gene TRBJ1-1; tentatively, D is TRBD1 (5 bases). There are 15 residues in the CDR3. Per the germline V gene, CDR1 is LGHNA and CDR2 is YNFKEQ. Trimming took off 0 bases at V and 5 bases at J, with 13 bases between the two ends. In DNA, the CDR3 is TGTGCCAGCAGCCAAGATCTTAGGGGATGGACTGAAGCTTTCTTT. Translation: CASSQDLRGWTEAFF.